This T cell receptor beta chain was captured by sequencing in a study of T cell responses to AZD1222 COVID-19 vaccine. Study-wide findings and caveats: Sampling captured repertoires only after the peak T cell response. Donors skewed white British and female; clonal diversity was possibly underestimated. Once two AZD1222 doses were given, Spike-specific TCR breadth and depth went up. Per reports, nearly half of all spike-specific TCRs target regions that are unmutated in variants.

The protocol was immunoSEQ multiplex PCR, while the TCRdb copy is restricted to in-frame clones and leaves out a portion. The table has about 140,000 clones, roughly 90% seen once; the top ten hold approximately 1.5%. With regard to this clone: Its target is not known. Other DNA sequences within the sample encode an identical CDR3.

Sequenced here: peripheral blood, sampled on day 0 of AZD1222 vaccination. The source of this sequence is an adult in good health.

The CDR3 spells CASSLGSNTGELFF. The CDR3 DNA sequence: TGCGCCAGCAGCCTCGGGTCGAACACCGGGGAGCTGTTTTTT. This chain uses TRBV5-1 with TRBJ2-2, with unresolved D. Per the germline V gene, CDR1 is SGHRS and CDR2 is YFSETQ. The CDR3 sequence is 14 residues long. The V end lost 4 bases, the J end lost 0 bases, and 7 bases lay between the germline ends.